Presented here are 8 T cell receptor beta chains from one specimen sequenced in a study of T cells in women clearing cervical HPV infection. Some clones are missing from TCRdb's copy, which holds only in-frame ones; the method was immunoSEQ multiplex PCR. The sample includes about 48,000 clones. Sequenced material: blood buffy coat. The receptors were sampled from a woman aged 18 to 69 with a cervical HPV16 infection that either progressed to CIN3+ or cleared (not recorded which).

As for this clone: The read ends 3 residues early relative to the CDR3; the germline J gene fills the gap. The V and J genes are TRBV5-8 and TRBJ1-1; perhaps TRBD1 as D (6 bases). The V end lost 0 bases, the J end lost 6 bases, and 12 bases lay between the germline ends. CDR3 length equals 14 residues. CDR1 SGHTS and CDR2 YDEGEE come from the germline V gene. The covered CDR3 bases are TGTGCCAGCAGCTTGGGTGGACAGCGGTCTGAA. Its translation is CASSLGGQRSE. The full CDR3 reads CASSLGGQRSEAFF.

Comment on this clone: The read terminates 3 residues before the CDR3 end, so the remaining end is supplied by the germline J gene. The chain joins TRBV19 to TRBJ2-2; the D gene is possibly TRBD1 (5 bases). Trimming removed 6 bases from V and 7 bases from J, with 21 bases in between. The CDR3 is made up of 16 amino acids. Germline V gene lookup returns CDR1 LNHDA and CDR2 SQIVND (reference sequence). The CDR3 region is CASSGHQGSLGGELFF. CDR3 DNA, as far as it was read: TGTGCCAGTAGCGGCCACCAGGGAAGTCTGGGCGGGGAG.

On this clone itself: The CDR3 end lies 3 residues beyond the end of the read and is filled in from the germline J gene. The rearrangement uses TRBV29-1 and TRBJ1-3, with a possible D match to TRBD1 (5 bases). This CDR3 contains 13 residues. V was pared by 4 bases and J by 6 bases, with 13 bases between. Germline lookup yields CDR1 SQVTM and CDR2 ANQGSEA. The CDR3 is CSVVAQGTNTIYF. The part of the CDR3 DNA that was read is TGCAGCGTTGTCGCTCAGGGTACAAACACC.

In regard to this clone: The sequence runs out 3 residues before the end of the CDR3; the remainder is reconstructed from the germline J gene. The chain has TRBV2 and TRBJ1-5; D perhaps matches TRBD1 (6 bases). Trimming took off 7 bases at V and 0 bases at J, with 16 bases between the two ends. The CDR3 extends over 16 amino acids. Germline CDR1 SNHLY, CDR2 FYNNEI. The sequenced part of the CDR3 DNA is TGTGCCAGCAAGGGGGGGGACATTCATAGCAATCAGCCC. It codes for CASKGGDIHSNQP. The CDR3, in full, reads CASKGGDIHSNQPQHF.

Concerning this clone itself: The observed sequence ends 3 residues before the CDR3 terminus, with the missing tail filled in from the germline J gene. The chain is built from TRBV20-1 and TRBJ2-7, with TRBD1 identical over 10 bases. Trimming cost V 6 bases and J 4 bases; bases outside gene matches: 6. Germline-derived CDR1 and CDR2 are DFQATT and SNEGSKA (reference sequence). This CDR3 is 13 amino acids long. CDR3 protein: CSAGDRGRYEQYF. The covered CDR3 bases are TGCAGTGCCGGAGACAGGGGGCGGTACGAG.

Turning to this clone: The sequenced fragment ends 3 residues before the CDR3 boundary, so the rest is inferred from the germline J gene. V usage is TRBV20-1 and J usage is TRBJ2-1; TRBD1 aligns across 10 bases. The junction had 7 bases not matched to a gene; V was cut back by 5 bases and J by 3 bases. Per germline, CDR1 DFQATT and CDR2 SNEGSKA (reference sequence). The CDR3 consists of 15 residues. The CDR3 DNA, read in part, is TGCAGTGCTCTACCGGGACAGGGGAACTACAATGAG. Protein product: CSALPGQGNYNE. The whole CDR3 protein reads CSALPGQGNYNEQFF.

To note about this clone: The sequenced fragment ends 3 residues before the CDR3 boundary, so the rest is inferred from the germline J gene. V usage is TRBV4-1 and J usage is TRBJ1-1, with D perhaps TRBD1 (5 bases). The CDR3 spans 15 residues. Germline V gene data show CDR1 as MGHRA and CDR2 as YSYEKL. The V end lost 5 bases, the J end lost 0 bases, and 13 bases lay between the germline ends. CDR3 DNA (partial): TGCGCCAGCAGCTACTCCGACAGACTGAACACTGAA. Protein product: CASSYSDRLNTE. The CDR3, in full, reads CASSYSDRLNTEAFF.

With respect to this clone: From the germline J gene comes the end of the CDR3, since the read stops 3 residues before it. This sequence joins TRBV19 and TRBJ1-6; D is undetermined. V was cut by 9 bases and J by 2 bases, with 11 bases left in between. The CDR3 totals 14 residues. Germline values: CDR1 LNHDA, CDR2 SQIVND (reference sequence). CDR3 sequence reads: CASKTPAYNSPLHF. CDR3 bases read: TGTGCCAGCAAAACCCCAGCCTATAATTCACCC.